The rows below give T cell receptor beta chains drawn from one sample of a study of PD-1 blockade in mismatch repair-deficient tumors. Repertoires were generated with immunoSEQ multiplex PCR, while TCRdb's copy carries only in-frame clones and drops some. This table holds some 84,000 clones, approximately 84% found once. Sequences were derived from peripheral blood, sampled 12 weeks after starting pembrolizumab. These receptor sequences come from an adult with mismatch repair-deficient cancer. Each CDR3 is given with its conserved first and last residue. D genes are given only for firm matches. Size is omitted from some rows. Given values are once, few, many or a class for expanded clones.

v_gene,d_gene,abundance,j_gene,CDR3aa,CDR3nt
TRBV5-1,TRBD1,.,TRBJ2-7,CASSDARTGGYEQYF,TGCGCCAGCAGCGACGCCCGGACAGGGGGCTACGAGCAGTACTTC
TRBV28,TRBD2,.,TRBJ2-7,CASSFGLAGGYEQYF,TGTGCCAGCAGTTTCGGACTAGCGGGAGGCTACGAGCAGTACTTC
TRBV7-3,.,.,TRBJ2-5,CASSLTREETQYF,TGTGCCAGCAGCTTAACAAGGGAGGAGACCCAGTACTTC
TRBV19,.,few,TRBJ1-2,CASSTTGTSGDGYTF,TGTGCCAGTAGTACGACCGGGACAAGTGGGGATGGCTACACCTTC
TRBV7-2,TRBD1,few,TRBJ1-2,CASSFWGGGTDGYTF,TGTGCCAGCAGCTTTTGGGGGGGAGGGACAGATGGCTACACCTTC
TRBV9,.,.,TRBJ1-3,CASSPHTGAGSSGNTIYF,TGTGCCAGCAGCCCACACACCGGCGCTGGGAGCTCTGGAAACACCATATATTTT
TRBV9,.,few,TRBJ2-5,CASSGSGRPQETQYF,TGTGCCAGCAGCGGGTCGGGACGCCCCCAAGAGACCCAGTACTTC
TRBV7-8,.,.,TRBJ2-7,CASSRTTGIPYEQYF,TGTGCCAGCAGCCGAACAACAGGGATCCCCTACGAGCAGTACTTC
TRBV5-1,TRBD1,.,TRBJ2-7,CASSQRTGSTYEQYF,TGCGCCAGCAGCCAGAGGACAGGATCCACCTACGAGCAGTACTTC
TRBV11-1,.,.,TRBJ1-2,CASSSQDNYGYTF,TGTGCCAGCAGCTCACAGGACAACTATGGCTACACCTTC
TRBV5-6,TRBD1,once,TRBJ1-1,CASSSDRGTEAFF,TGTGCCAGCAGCTCGGACAGGGGAACTGAAGCTTTCTTT
TRBV7-6,TRBD2,.,TRBJ2-3,CASSLGSGLAGSTDTQYF,TGTGCCAGCAGCTTAGGGTCGGGACTAGCGGGAAGCACAGATACGCAGTATTTT
TRBV4-3,.,.,TRBJ1-1,CASSQEQGGYTEAFF,TGCGCCAGCAGCCAAGAACAGGGTGGGTACACTGAAGCTTTCTTT
TRBV11-2,.,.,TRBJ1-1,CASSPTVPNTEAFF,TGTGCCAGCAGCCCAACCGTCCCCAACACTGAAGCTTTCTTT
TRBV19,.,once,TRBJ2-1,CASSIFHAGSSYNEQFF,TGTGCCAGTAGTATATTCCACGCGGGTAGCTCCTACAATGAGCAGTTCTTC
TRBV30,TRBD1,.,TRBJ1-1,CAWSVSDRGTEAFF,TGTGCCTGGAGTGTATCGGACAGGGGGACTGAAGCTTTCTTT
TRBV9,.,.,TRBJ1-3,CASSVLGRDHFGNTIYF,TGTGCCAGCAGCGTCCTGGGCCGAGACCATTTTGGAAACACCATATATTTT
TRBV7-2,TRBD1,.,TRBJ1-2,CASSSDRASGGYTF,TGTGCCAGCAGCTCAGACAGGGCATCGGGCGGCTACACCTTC
TRBV6-5,TRBD2,.,TRBJ2-5,CASSYSWTSGGQAYF,TGTGCCAGCAGTTACTCATGGACTAGCGGGGGGCAAGCGTACTTC
TRBV6-5,.,once,TRBJ1-4,CASSPRRRFIEKLFF,TGTGCCAGCAGTCCTCGACGCAGGTTTATTGAAAAACTGTTTTTT
TRBV4-2,TRBD2,once,TRBJ2-1,CASSQDSWREENEQFF,TGTGCCAGCAGCCAAGATTCATGGCGGGAGGAGAATGAGCAGTTCTTC
TRBV5-1,.,.,TRBJ1-2,CASSLDWDANYGYTF,TGCGCCAGCAGCTTGGATTGGGATGCTAACTATGGCTACACCTTC
TRBV10-3,.,.,TRBJ1-1,CAISSSGVGTEAFF,TGTGCCATCAGTTCTTCAGGGGTGGGAACTGAAGCTTTCTTT
TRBV7-6,.,.,TRBJ1-1,CASRQTPGGTEAFF,TGTGCCAGCAGACAAACACCAGGCGGCACTGAAGCTTTCTTT
TRBV5-1,.,.,TRBJ2-7,CASSLSWSSYEQYF,TGCGCCAGCAGCTTGTCATGGAGCTCCTACGAGCAGTACTTC
TRBV7-9,.,once,TRBJ1-1,CASSTEGGVGLAFF,TGTGCCAGCAGTACCGAGGGTGGGGTGGGTTTGGCTTTCTTT
TRBV4-2,.,few,TRBJ2-7,CASSQAEEQYF,TGTGCCAGCAGCCAAGCGGAAGAGCAGTACTTC
TRBV19,.,once,TRBJ1-1,CASSMRVEAEAFF,TGTGCCAGTAGTATGAGGGTCGAGGCTGAAGCTTTCTTT
TRBV5-1,.,.,TRBJ1-1,CASSWGLTNTEAFF,TGCGCCAGCAGCTGGGGACTGACGAACACTGAAGCTTTCTTT
TRBV11-2,.,.,TRBJ1-1,CASSFSGDAEAFF,TGTGCCAGCAGCTTTTCGGGGGACGCTGAAGCTTTCTTT
TRBV7-2,TRBD2,.,TRBJ2-2,CASTFSGSVFGELFF,TGTGCCAGCACCTTTAGCGGGAGTGTGTTCGGGGAGCTGTTTTTT
TRBV18,TRBD1,.,TRBJ2-7,CASSPGTVSYEQYF,TGTGCCAGCTCACCCGGGACAGTCTCCTACGAGCAGTACTTC
TRBV2,.,few,TRBJ2-2,CASSEWGTGELFF,TGTGCCAGCAGTGAATGGGGTACTGGGGAGCTGTTTTTT
TRBV19,.,few,TRBJ1-1,CASSIEEYGPLGTEAFF,TGTGCCAGTAGTATAGAAGAGTACGGACCGCTGGGGACTGAAGCTTTCTTT
TRBV9,TRBD1,few,TRBJ1-3,CASSRTGAGNTIYF,TGTGCCAGCAGCCGGACAGGTGCTGGAAACACCATATATTTT
TRBV9,.,.,TRBJ2-7,CASSVGGNSYEQYF,TGTGCCAGCAGCGTAGGAGGGAATTCCTACGAGCAGTACTTC
TRBV5-6,.,.,TRBJ2-1,CASSSGRGSDEQFF,TGTGCCAGCAGCTCCGGCCGCGGAAGCGATGAGCAGTTCTTC
TRBV30,TRBD2,.,TRBJ2-2,CAWSREGIVSGGPSKLFF,TGTGCCTGGAGCCGTGAGGGGATCGTATCGGGAGGGCCGAGTAAGCTGTTTTTT
TRBV11-3,TRBD2,.,TRBJ2-2,CASSSRLAGRGTGELFF,TGTGCCAGCAGCTCGAGACTAGCGGGGAGGGGAACCGGGGAGCTGTTTTTT
TRBV29-1,.,.,TRBJ2-1,CSVACRGRFNEQFF,TGCAGCGTTGCCTGCAGGGGTCGCTTTAATGAGCAGTTCTTC
TRBV5-4,.,.,TRBJ2-3,CASSQRPGTQYF,TGTGCCAGCAGCCAGCGTCCCGGTACGCAGTATTTT
TRBV2,.,few,TRBJ1-2,CASSEGGNYGYTF,TGTGCCAGCAGTGAAGGAGGGAACTATGGCTACACCTTC
TRBV6-5,.,.,TRBJ1-4,CASSPMGQWSEKLFF,TGTGCCAGCAGTCCTATGGGGCAGTGGAGTGAAAAACTGTTTTTT
TRBV9,.,.,TRBJ1-2,CASSVGGRENYGYTF,TGTGCCAGCAGCGTAGGTGGCAGGGAAAACTATGGCTACACCTTC
TRBV5-1,TRBD2,.,TRBJ2-1,CASTREGLGEQFF,TGCGCCAGCACGCGGGAGGGCCTTGGTGAGCAGTTCTTC
TRBV23-1,TRBD1,.,TRBJ1-5,CASSQSVTGTGVESGNQPQHF,TGCGCCAGCAGTCAATCTGTTACGGGCACAGGGGTGGAATCGGGCAATCAGCCCCAGCATTTT
TRBV13,TRBD2,.,TRBJ2-1,CASSLLPSGRQNEQFF,TGTGCCAGCAGCTTATTGCCTAGCGGGAGGCAGAATGAGCAGTTCTTC
TRBV7-8,.,.,TRBJ1-2,CASSLSGGWVYGYTF,TGTGCCAGCAGCTTATCCGGGGGCTGGGTCTATGGCTACACCTTC
TRBV19,TRBD1,once,TRBJ1-4,CASKRGQGTFNEKLFF,TGTGCCAGTAAAAGGGGACAGGGCACGTTTAATGAAAAACTGTTTTTT
TRBV11-2,.,.,TRBJ2-7,CASSLAGRDVGHEQYF,TGTGCCAGCAGCTTAGCGGGGCGGGACGTTGGCCACGAGCAGTACTTC
TRBV29-1,TRBD2,.,TRBJ2-7,CSVQSTSGRSYEQYF,TGCAGCGTTCAATCAACTAGCGGGAGATCTTACGAGCAGTACTTC
TRBV11-1,.,.,TRBJ2-1,CASSPVGGSNEQFF,TGTGCCAGCAGCCCGGTGGGGGGATCGAATGAGCAGTTCTTC
TRBV5-8,TRBD2,.,TRBJ2-7,CASRTSGSPYEQYF,TGTGCCAGCCGAACTAGCGGGAGTCCGTACGAGCAGTACTTC
TRBV19,.,.,TRBJ2-7,CASSAGWSYEQYF,TGTGCCAGTAGTGCAGGTTGGTCCTACGAGCAGTACTTC
TRBV6-1,.,.,TRBJ2-3,CASSDREMDTQYF,TGTGCCAGCAGTGACAGGGAGATGGATACGCAGTATTTT
TRBV19,.,.,TRBJ2-6,CASSIDSSGANVLTF,TGTGCCAGTAGTATAGATAGTTCCGGGGCCAACGTCCTGACTTTC